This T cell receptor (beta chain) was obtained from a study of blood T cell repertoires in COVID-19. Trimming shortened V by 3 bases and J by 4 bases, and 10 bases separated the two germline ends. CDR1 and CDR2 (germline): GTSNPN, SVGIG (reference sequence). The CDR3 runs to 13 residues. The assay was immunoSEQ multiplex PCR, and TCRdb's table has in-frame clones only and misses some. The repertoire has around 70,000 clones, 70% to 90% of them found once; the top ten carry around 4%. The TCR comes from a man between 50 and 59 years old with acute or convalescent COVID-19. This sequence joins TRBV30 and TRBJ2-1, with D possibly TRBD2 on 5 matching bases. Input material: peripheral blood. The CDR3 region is CAWSPGNYNEQFF. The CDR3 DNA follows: TGTGCCTGGAGCCCGGGAAATTACAATGAGCAGTTCTTC.